The entry below describes one T cell receptor (beta chain). Its target is not known. The data stem from a study of vaccination and CD4 T cells after COVID-19. With the Oncomine TCR Beta short-read assay, DNA from cultured CD4+ T cells was sequenced. TCRdb re-analysed the PCR reads in MiXCR, keeping a single row per CDR3 protein. The table shows 16,000 or so distinct CDR3 sequences, with 45% to 55% occurring only once. In germline, CDR1 is LNHNV, CDR2 YYDKDF (reference sequence). Trimming removed 5 bases from V and 5 bases from J; junction bases left unmatched: 14. The CDR3 totals 16 residues. Stated treatment: roughly 11-day PBMC culture with coronavirus spike peptide pools or control peptides (ViraFEST assay). Under the ViraFEST approach, antigen-specific T cells were expanded with peptide pools and TCRs subsequently sequenced.

The chain uses TRBV15 and TRBJ2-5; 7 nucleotides agree with TRBD1. The sequence was collected from a human donor who had recovered from COVID-19. Sequencing used CD4+ T cells from blood, cultured in vitro, obtained before SARS-CoV-2 vaccination. As DNA, the CDR3 is TGTGCCACCAGCGGAACCAAGACAGGGCTCTTGGAGACCCAGTACTTC. Amino acids: CATSGTKTGLLETQYF.